This T cell receptor beta chain came from a study of response to subunit inactivated influenza vaccine. Study conclusions and caveats: Few additional T cells are recruited per seasonal influenza vaccination, authors suggested.

Comments on this clonotype: Its target is not known.

TCRdb reprocessed the RT-PCR reads via MiXCR and lists one record per CDR3 protein. Altogether 500,000 to 650,000 distinct CDR3 sequences are present, 7.5% to 8.5% being singletons, with the ten largest covering under 15%. Unmatched junction bases numbered 12, after V lost 2 bases and J lost 2 bases. Germline CDR1 SGHAT, CDR2 FQDESV (reference sequence). CDR3 length: 18 residues. The rearrangement links TRBV11-1 to TRBJ2-3; 8 bases are a match to TRBD2. The receptor comes from a man aged 50 to 69 who received an inactivated influenza vaccine. The input for sequencing was PBMCs from blood, taken less than 25 months after vaccination. CDR3 sequence reads: CASSLIGGLAGYTDTQYF. CDR3 DNA: TGTGCCAGCAGCTTAATAGGTGGTTTAGCGGGGTACACAGATACGCAGTATTTT.